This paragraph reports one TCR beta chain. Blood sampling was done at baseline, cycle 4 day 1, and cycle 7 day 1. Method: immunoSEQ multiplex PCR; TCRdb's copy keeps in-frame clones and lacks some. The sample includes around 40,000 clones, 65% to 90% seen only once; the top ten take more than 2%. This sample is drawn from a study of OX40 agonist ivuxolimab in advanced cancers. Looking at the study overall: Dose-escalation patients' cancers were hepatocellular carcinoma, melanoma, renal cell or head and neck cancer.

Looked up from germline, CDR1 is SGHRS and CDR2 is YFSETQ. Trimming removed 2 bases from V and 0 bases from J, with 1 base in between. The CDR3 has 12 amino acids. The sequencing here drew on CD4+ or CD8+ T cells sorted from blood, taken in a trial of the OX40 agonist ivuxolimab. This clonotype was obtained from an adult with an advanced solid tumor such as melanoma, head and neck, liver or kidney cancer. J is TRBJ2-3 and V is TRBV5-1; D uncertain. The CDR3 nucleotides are TGCGCCAGCAGCTTCAGCACAGATACGCAGTATTTT. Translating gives CASSFSTDTQYF.